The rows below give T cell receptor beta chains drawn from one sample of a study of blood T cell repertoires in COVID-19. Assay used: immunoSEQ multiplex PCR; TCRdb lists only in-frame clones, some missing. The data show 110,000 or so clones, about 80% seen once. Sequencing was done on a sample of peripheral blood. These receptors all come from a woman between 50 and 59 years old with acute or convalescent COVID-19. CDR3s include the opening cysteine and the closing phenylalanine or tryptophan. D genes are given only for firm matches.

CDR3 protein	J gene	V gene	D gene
CASKGQGNQPQHF	TRBJ1-5	TRBV12-3/TRBV12-4	TRBD1
CSVEVQGLLGEKLFF	TRBJ1-4	TRBV29-1	NA
CASSPTGYGYTF	TRBJ1-2	TRBV28	TRBD1
CAGNSGATNEKLFF	TRBJ1-4	TRBV28	NA
CASSLAPSAGAKDTQYF	TRBJ2-3	TRBV28	NA
CASSKGQGNSPLHF	TRBJ1-6	TRBV6-5	NA
CASSQGALSTDTQYF	TRBJ2-3	TRBV3-1/TRBV3-2	NA
CASSRLYTNYGYTF	TRBJ1-2	TRBV2	NA
CAWSFGRVRNTEAFF	TRBJ1-1	TRBV30	NA
CASSYGRLGPYEQYF	TRBJ2-7	TRBV6-5	NA